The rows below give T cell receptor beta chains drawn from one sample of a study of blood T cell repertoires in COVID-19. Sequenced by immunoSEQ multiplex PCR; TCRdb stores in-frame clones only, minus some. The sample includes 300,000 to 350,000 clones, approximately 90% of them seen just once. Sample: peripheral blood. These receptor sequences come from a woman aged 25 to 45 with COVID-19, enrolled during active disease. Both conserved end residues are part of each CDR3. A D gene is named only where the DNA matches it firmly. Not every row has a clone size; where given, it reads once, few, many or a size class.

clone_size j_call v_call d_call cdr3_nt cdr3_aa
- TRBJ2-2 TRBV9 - TGTGCCAGCAGCGTTTTCCTCGGGATGAACACCGGGGAGCTGTTTTTT CASSVFLGMNTGELFF
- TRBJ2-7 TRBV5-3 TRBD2 TGTGCCAGAAGCTTAGGACTAGCGGGAAAATACGAGCAGTACTTC CARSLGLAGKYEQYF
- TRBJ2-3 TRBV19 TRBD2 TGTGCCAGTAGTATGGGACTAGCGGGCTCAGATACGCAGTATTTT CASSMGLAGSDTQYF
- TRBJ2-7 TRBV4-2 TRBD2 TGTGCCAGCAGCCGTCTCCTAGCGGGACCTCAGTTTGGCGAGCAGTACTTC CASSRLLAGPQFGEQYF
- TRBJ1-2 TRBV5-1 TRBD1 TGCGCCAGCACTATTAATACAGGGGAAGATGGCTACACCTTC CASTINTGEDGYTF
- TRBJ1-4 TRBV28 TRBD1 TGTGCCAGCAGTTTAGGGGGACAGGGTGAAAAACTGTTTTTT CASSLGGQGEKLFF
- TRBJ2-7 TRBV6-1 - TGTGCCAGCAGTGAAGAAGGGATTAGCGGCACCTACGAGCAGTACTTC CASSEEGISGTYEQYF
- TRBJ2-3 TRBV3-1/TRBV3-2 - TGTGCCAGCAGCCAAGAACTTGGGACTAGCACAGATACGCAGTATTTT CASSQELGTSTDTQYF
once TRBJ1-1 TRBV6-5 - TGTGCCAGCAGTTACTCCCCAGGGATGACTGAAGCTTTCTTT CASSYSPGMTEAFF
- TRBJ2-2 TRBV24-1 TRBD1 TGTGCCACCACCAGGGGGACCGGGGAGCTGTTTTTT CATTRGTGELFF
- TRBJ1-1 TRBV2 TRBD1 TGTGCCAGCAGGACGACAGGGGATAAGAACACTGAAGCTTTCTTT CASRTTGDKNTEAFF
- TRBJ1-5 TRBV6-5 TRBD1 TGTGCCAGCAGTTACGGTGACAGGGGGTACCCTAGGGCCCAGCATTTT CASSYGDRGYPRAQHF
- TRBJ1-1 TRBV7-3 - TGTGCCAGCAGCCTCCGAGGGCCGCTCCCGAACACTGAAGCTTTCTTT CASSLRGPLPNTEAFF
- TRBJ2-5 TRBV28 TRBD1 TGTGCCAGCAGACCCCAGGGGGCGACGATTTTGCAGACCCAGTACTTC CASRPQGATILQTQYF
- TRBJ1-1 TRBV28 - TGTGCCAGCAGTTCAGGGGTGGCGAACACTGAAGCTTTCTTT CASSSGVANTEAFF
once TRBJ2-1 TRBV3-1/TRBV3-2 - TGTGCCAGCAGCCCGGGACTTAACGAGCAGTTCTTC CASSPGLNEQFF
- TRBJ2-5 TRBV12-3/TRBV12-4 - TGTGCCAGCAGTCCGACAGGACAAGAGATCCAGTACTTC CASSPTGQEIQYF
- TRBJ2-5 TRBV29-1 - TGCAGCGCCGGGAGGGGGCGCGAGACCCAGTACTTC CSAGRGRETQYF
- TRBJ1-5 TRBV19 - TGTGCCAGTAGTCTGGGGGGAGGCCGTCAGCCCCAGCATTTT CASSLGGGRQPQHF
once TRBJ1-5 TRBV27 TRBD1 TGTGCCAGCAGTCCGGGACAGGGGAGAAACCAGCCCCAGCATTTT CASSPGQGRNQPQHF
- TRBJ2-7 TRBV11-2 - TGTGCCAGCAGCTTCCCTGAACTCTCCTACGAGCAGTACTTC CASSFPELSYEQYF
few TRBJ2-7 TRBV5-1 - TGCGCCAGCAGCTTGGGATTCGGAGGGGGCAAAGTCCACGAGCAGTACTTC CASSLGFGGGKVHEQYF
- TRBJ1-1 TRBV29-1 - TGCAGCGTTGGCCTAGGAGGAGCCAACACTGAAGCTTTCTTT CSVGLGGANTEAFF
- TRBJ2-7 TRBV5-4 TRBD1 TGTGCCAGCAGCTTTCGGGACAGGGTACACGAGCAGTACTTC CASSFRDRVHEQYF
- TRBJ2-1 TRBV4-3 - TGCGCCAGCAGCCCGGGACTGCGGCAGTTCTTC CASSPGLRQFF
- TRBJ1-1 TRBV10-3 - TGTGCCATCAGTGAGACAGCCCCACGCACTGAAGCTTTCTTT CAISETAPRTEAFF
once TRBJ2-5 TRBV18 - TGTGCCAGCTCCTTGCGGAGGGACCAAGAGACCCAGTACTTC CASSLRRDQETQYF
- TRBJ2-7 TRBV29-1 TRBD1 TGCAGCGCCTCGGACAGGGGCTCCTACGAGCAGTACTTC CSASDRGSYEQYF
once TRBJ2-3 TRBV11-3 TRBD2 TGTGCCAGCAGCTTGGGAGGGGTCGGCACAGATACGCAGTATTTT CASSLGGVGTDTQYF
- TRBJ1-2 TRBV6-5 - TGTGCCAGCAGTTACTTCAGGGGTGGGGGCTACACCTTC CASSYFRGGGYTF
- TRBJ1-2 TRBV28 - TGTGCCAGCAGTGCGACAGAAGGCTACACCTTC CASSATEGYTF
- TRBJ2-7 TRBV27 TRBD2 TGTGCCAGCAGTTTATCTAGCGGGGGTACCTACGAGCAGTACTTC CASSLSSGGTYEQYF
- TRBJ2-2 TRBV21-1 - TGTGCCAGCAGACTTCAGGAGGCCGGGGAGCTGTTTTTT CASRLQEAGELFF
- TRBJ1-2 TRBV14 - TGTGCCAGCAGCCCGAAAGGGGTTGGCTATGGCTACACCTTC CASSPKGVGYGYTF
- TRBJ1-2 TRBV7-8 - TGTGCCAGCAGCTTAGCTGAGGCACGCTATGGCTACACCTTC CASSLAEARYGYTF
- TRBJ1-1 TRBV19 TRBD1 TGTGCCAGTAGTATTGGGACAGTGATGAACACTGAAGCTTTCTTT CASSIGTVMNTEAFF
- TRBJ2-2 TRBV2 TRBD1 TGTGCCAGCAGTACCGGGACAGCTAACACCGGGGAGCTGTTTTTT CASSTGTANTGELFF
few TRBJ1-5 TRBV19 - TGTGCCAGTAGTATCGGAGGGTTCGCTGGTCAGCCCCAGCATTTT CASSIGGFAGQPQHF
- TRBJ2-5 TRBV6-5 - TGTGCCAGCAGTTACTCTCAGGGGCCCGGGGAGACCCAGTACTTC CASSYSQGPGETQYF